Sequencing of this TCR beta chain was carried out in a study of PD-1 blockade in classical Hodgkin lymphoma. All trial patients relapsed after autologous stem cell transplantation. The repertoire was sequenced with immunoSEQ multiplex PCR; TCRdb's copy has only in-frame clones and lacks some. The table records approximately 150,000 clones, around four fifths of them present only once. This clone has only a few counts. Sequencing was performed on peripheral blood mononuclear cells (PBMCs), taken before the second cycle of nivolumab. The origin of this receptor is a human donor with classical Hodgkin lymphoma.

The CDR3 sequence is CASSLAGGTGELFF. The CDR3 nucleotides read TGTGCCAGCAGCTTGGCCGGTGGAACCGGGGAGCTGTTTTTT. This chain joins TRBV5-8 and TRBJ2-2, with no clear D. Trimming pared 0 bases from V and 5 bases from J, leaving 8 bases between. This CDR3 has 14 residues. From germline, CDR1 is SGHTS and CDR2 YDEGEE.